This TCR beta chain was sequenced during a study of CD8+ T cells in alopecia areata. Findings and caveats of the study: Scalp repertoires also include resident alphabeta T cells from normal skin. Shared TCR sequences were less clear between patients than in mice, possibly partly from HLA diversity.

Sequencing used cDNA as its template, made by extracting RNA and reverse transcribing it. TCRdb's table, derived via immunoSEQ multiplex PCR, lists solely in-frame clones and lacks some. The table shows more than 150,000 clones, with 50% to 65% occurring only once. The V end lost 6 bases, the J end lost 8 bases, and 11 bases lay between the germline ends. From germline, CDR1 is SGDLS and CDR2 YYNGEE. The CDR3 totals 12 residues. Details on this clone: The target antigen is unknown.

V is TRBV9 and J is TRBJ2-2, with D hard to call. The TCR was taken from a human donor with alopecia areata. The material sequenced was CD8+ T cells sorted from blood, taken at week 0. The DNA for the CDR3 is TGTGCCAGCACGTCCTTGGCAGGGGAGCTGTTTTTT. This sequence encodes CASTSLAGELFF.